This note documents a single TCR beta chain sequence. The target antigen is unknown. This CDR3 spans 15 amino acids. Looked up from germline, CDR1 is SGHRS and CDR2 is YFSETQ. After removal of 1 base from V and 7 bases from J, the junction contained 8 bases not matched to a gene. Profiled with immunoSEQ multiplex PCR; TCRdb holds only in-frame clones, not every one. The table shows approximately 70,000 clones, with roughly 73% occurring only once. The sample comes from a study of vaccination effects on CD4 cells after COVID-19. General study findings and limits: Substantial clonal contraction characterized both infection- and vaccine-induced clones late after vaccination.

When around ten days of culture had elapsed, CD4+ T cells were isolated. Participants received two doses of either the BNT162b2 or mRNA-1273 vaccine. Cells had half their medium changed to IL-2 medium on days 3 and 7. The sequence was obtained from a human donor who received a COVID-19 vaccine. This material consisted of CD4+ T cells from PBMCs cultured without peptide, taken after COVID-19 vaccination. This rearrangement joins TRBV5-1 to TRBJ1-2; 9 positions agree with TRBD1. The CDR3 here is CASSLIGDRVFGYTF. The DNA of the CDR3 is TGCGCCAGCAGCTTGATTGGGGACAGGGTGTTTGGCTACACCTTC. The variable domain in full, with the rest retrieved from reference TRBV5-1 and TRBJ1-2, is KAGVTQTPRYLIKTRGQQVTLSCSPISGHRSVSWYQQTPGQGLQFLFEYFSETQRNKGNFPGRFSGRQFSNSRSEMNVSTLELGDSALYLCASSLIGDRVFGYTFGSGTRLTVV.